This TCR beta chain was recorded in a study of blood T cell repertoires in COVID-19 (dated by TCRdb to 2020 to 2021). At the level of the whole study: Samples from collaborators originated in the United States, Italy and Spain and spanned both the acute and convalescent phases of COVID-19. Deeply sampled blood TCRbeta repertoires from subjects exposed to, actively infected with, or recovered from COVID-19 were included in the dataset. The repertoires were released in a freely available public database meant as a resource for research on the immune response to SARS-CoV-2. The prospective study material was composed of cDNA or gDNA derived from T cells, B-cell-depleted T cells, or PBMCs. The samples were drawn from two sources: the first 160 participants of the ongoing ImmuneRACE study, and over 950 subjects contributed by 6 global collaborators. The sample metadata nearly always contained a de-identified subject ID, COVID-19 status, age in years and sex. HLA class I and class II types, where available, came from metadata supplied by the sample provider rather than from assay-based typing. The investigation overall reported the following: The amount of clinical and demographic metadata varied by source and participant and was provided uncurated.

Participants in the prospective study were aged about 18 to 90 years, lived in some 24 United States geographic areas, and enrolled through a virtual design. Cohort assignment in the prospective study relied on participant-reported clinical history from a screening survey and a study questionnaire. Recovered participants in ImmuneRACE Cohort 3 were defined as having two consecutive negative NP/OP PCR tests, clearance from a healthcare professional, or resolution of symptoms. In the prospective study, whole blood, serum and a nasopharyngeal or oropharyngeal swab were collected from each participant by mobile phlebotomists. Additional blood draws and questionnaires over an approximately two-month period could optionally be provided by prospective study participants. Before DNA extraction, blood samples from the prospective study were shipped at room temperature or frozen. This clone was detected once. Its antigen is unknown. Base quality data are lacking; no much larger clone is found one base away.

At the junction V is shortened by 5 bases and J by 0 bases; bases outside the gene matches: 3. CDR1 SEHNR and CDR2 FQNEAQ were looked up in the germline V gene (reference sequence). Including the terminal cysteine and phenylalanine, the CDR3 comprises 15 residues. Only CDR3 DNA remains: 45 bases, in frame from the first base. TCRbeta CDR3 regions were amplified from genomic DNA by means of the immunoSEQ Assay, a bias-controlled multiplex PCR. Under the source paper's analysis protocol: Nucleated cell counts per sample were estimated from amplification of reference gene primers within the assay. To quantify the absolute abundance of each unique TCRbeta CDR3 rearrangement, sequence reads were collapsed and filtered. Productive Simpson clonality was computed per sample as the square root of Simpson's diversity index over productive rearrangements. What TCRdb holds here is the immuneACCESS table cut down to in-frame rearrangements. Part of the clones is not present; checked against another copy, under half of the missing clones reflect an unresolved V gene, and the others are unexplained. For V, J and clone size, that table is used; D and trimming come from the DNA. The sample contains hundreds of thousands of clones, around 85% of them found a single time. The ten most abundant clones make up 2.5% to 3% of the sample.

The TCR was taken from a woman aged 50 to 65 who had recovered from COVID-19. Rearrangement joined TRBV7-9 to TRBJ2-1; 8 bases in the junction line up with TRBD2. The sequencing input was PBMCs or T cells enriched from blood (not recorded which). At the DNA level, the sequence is TGTGCCAGCAGCGATACTAGCGGCTCCTACAATGAGCAGTTCTTC. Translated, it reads CASSDTSGSYNEQFF.